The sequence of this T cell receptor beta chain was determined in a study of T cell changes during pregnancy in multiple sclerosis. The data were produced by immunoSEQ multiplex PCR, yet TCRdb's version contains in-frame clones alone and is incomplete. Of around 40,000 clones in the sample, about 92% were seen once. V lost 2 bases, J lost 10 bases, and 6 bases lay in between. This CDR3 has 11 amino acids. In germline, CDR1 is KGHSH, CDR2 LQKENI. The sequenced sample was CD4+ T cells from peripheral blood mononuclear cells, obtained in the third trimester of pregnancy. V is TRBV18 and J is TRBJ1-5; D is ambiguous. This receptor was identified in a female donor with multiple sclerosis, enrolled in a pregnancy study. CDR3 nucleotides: TGTGCCAGCTCACCAGGCGGCCCCCAGCATTTT. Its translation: CASSPGGPQHF.